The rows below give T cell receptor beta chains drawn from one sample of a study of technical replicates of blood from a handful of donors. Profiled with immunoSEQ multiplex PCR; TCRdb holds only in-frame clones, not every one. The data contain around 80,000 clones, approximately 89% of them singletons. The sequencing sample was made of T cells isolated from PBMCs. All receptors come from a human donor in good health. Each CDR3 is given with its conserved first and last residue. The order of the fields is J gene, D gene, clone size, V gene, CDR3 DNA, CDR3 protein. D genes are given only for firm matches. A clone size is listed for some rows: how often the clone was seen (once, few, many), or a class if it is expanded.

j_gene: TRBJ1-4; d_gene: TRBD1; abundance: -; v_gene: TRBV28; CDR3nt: TGTGCCAGCAGGCTAGGGGGCTTGCGAGAAAAACTGTTTTTT; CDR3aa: CASRLGGLREKLFF
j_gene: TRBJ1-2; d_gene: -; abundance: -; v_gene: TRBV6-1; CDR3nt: TGTGCCAGCAGTGATACAGGGAGCTATGGCTACACCTTC; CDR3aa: CASSDTGSYGYTF
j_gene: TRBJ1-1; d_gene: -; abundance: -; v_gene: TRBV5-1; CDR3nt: TGCGCCAGCAGCTTGGCGGGGAGTGAAGCTTTCTTT; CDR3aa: CASSLAGSEAFF
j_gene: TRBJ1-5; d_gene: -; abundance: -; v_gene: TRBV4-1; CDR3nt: TGCGCCAGCAGCCAAGAGGGGGCCAGTAAGAATCAGCCCCAGCATTTT; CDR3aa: CASSQEGASKNQPQHF
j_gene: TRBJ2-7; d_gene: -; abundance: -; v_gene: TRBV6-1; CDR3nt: TGTGCCAGTCTTACTACCCTCTACGAGCAGTACTTC; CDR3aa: CASLTTLYEQYF
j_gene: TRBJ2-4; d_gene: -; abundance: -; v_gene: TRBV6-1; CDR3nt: TGTGCCAGCTTAAACAGGGCTGACAAAAACATTCAGTACTTC; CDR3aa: CASLNRADKNIQYF
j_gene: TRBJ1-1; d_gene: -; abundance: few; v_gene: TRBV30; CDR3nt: TGTGCCTCTACTACTCAGGGGAACACTGAAGCTTTCTTT; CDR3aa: CASTTQGNTEAFF
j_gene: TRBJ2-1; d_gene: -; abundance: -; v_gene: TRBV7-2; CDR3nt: TGTGCCAGCAGCTCCCCGTTTAGCGATGAGCAGTTCTTC; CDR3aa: CASSSPFSDEQFF
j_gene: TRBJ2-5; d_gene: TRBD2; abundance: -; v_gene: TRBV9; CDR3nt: TGTGCCAGCAGCCCAATGACTAGCGGGGGAGAGACCCAGTACTTC; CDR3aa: CASSPMTSGGETQYF
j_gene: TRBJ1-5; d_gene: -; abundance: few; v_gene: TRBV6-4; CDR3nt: TGTGCCAGCAGTGACCCCAGGGCTGAATGGGGAGGTCAGCCCCAGCATTTT; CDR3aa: CASSDPRAEWGGQPQHF
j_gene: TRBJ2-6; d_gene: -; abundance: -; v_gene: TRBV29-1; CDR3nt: TGCAGCGTTGAATCGGGGAGGGGGGCCAACGTCCTGACTTTC; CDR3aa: CSVESGRGANVLTF
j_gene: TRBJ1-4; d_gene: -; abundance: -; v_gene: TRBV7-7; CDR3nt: TGTGCTAGCAGCCTCCATCCTCCGGGACAAACTAATGAAAAACTGTTTTTT; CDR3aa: CASSLHPPGQTNEKLFF
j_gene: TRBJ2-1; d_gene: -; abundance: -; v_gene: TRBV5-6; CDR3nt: TGTGCCAGCAGCTTGGCTAGCAATGAGCAGTTCTTC; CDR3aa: CASSLASNEQFF
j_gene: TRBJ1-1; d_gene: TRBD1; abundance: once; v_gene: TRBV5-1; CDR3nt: TGCGCCAGCAGCATAGGACAGGCAACTGAAGCTTTCTTT; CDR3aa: CASSIGQATEAFF
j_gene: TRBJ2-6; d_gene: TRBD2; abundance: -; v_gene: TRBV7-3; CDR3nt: TGTGCCAGCGCGGTCGGGGGGAAAGGGGCCAACGTCCTGACTTTC; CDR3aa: CASAVGGKGANVLTF
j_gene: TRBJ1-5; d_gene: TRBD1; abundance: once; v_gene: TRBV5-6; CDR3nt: TGTGCCAGCAGCTCTGACAGGGCCTTTCAGCCCCAGCATTTT; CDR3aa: CASSSDRAFQPQHF
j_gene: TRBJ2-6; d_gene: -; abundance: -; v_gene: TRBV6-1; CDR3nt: TGTGCCAGCAGTGACTGGGGAGCCGGGGCCAACGTCCTGACTTTC; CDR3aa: CASSDWGAGANVLTF
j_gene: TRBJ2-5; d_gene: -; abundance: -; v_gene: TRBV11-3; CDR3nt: TGTGCCAGCAGCCGGGGGGAGACCCAGTACTTC; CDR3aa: CASSRGETQYF
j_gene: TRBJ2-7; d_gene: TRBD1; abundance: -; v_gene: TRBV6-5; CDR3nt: TGTGCCAGCAGTAGACAGGGGTATGACGAGCAGTACTTC; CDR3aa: CASSRQGYDEQYF
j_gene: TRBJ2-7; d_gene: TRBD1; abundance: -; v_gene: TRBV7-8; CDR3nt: TGTGCCAGCGGCACCGGGACAGGGGGTTTTTACGAGCAGTACTTC; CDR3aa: CASGTGTGGFYEQYF
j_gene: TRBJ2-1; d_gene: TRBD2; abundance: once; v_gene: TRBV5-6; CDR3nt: TGTGCCAGCAGCCGGAGTAGCGGGAGGCCCTCCTACAATGAGCAGTTCTTC; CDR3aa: CASSRSSGRPSYNEQFF
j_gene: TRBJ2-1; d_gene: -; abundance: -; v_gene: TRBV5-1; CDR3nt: TGCGCCAGCAGCTTGGACGGAACAGTTTACAATGAGCAGTTCTTC; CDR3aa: CASSLDGTVYNEQFF
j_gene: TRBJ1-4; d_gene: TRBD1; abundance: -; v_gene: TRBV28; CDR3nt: TGTGCCAGCAGCACTACAGGGGATGCAACTAATGAAAAACTGTTTTTT; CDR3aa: CASSTTGDATNEKLFF
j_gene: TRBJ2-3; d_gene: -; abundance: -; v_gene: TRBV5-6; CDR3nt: TGTGCCAGCAGCTTGGACGAGGGATGGGACACAGATACGCAGTATTTT; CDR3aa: CASSLDEGWDTDTQYF
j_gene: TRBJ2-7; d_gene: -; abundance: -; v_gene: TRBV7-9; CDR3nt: TGTGCCAGCAGCTTCTTTACCACAGGGAACGAGCAGTACTTC; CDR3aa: CASSFFTTGNEQYF
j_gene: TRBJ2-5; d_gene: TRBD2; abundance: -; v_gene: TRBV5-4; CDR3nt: TGTGCCAGCAGCCCCACGGCGGGAGCGGATAGTGAGACCCAGTACTTC; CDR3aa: CASSPTAGADSETQYF
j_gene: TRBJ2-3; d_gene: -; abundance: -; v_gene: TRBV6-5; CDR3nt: TGTGCCAGCAGTTACTCGAGTTGGACAGCAGATACGCAGTATTTT; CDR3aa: CASSYSSWTADTQYF
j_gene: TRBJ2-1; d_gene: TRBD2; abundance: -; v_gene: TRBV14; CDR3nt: TGTGCCAGCAGCCAAATAGCGGGAGGGCCCTACAATGAGCAGTTCTTC; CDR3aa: CASSQIAGGPYNEQFF
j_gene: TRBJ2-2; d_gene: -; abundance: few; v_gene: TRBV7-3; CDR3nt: TGTGCCAGCAGCTTAACGCCATACGGGAACGTCGGGGAGCTGTTTTTT; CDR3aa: CASSLTPYGNVGELFF
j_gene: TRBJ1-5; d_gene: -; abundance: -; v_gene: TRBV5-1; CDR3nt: TGCGCCAGCAGCCACCACAGGGTTCCGAGCAATCAGCCCCAGCATTTT; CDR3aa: CASSHHRVPSNQPQHF
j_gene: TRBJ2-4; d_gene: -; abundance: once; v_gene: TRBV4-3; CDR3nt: TGCGCCAGCAGCCAAGGTGAGGGGGAAGACATTCAGTACTTC; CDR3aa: CASSQGEGEDIQYF
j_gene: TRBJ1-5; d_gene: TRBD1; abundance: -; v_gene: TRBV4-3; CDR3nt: TGCGCCAGCAGCCTCCCATCCACGGGACAGGTATATTATGGAAGCAATCAGCCCCGGCATTTT; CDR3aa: CASSLPSTGQVYYGSNQPRHF
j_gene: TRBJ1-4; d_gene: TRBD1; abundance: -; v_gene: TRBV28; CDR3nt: TGTGCCAGCAGTCACCGGGACAGGGAGAGGACTAATGAAAAACTGTTTTTT; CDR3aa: CASSHRDRERTNEKLFF
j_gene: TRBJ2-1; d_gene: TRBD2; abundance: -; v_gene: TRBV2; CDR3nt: TGTGCCAGCAGGGTTACTAGCGGAGGATCCTACAATGAGCAGTTCTTC; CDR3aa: CASRVTSGGSYNEQFF
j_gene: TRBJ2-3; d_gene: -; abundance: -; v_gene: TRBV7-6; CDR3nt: TGTGCCAGCAGCCCCTGGACAGGCACAGATACGCAGTATTTT; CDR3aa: CASSPWTGTDTQYF
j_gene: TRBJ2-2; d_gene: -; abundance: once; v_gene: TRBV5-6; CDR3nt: TGTGCCAGCAGCTTGCCCAGCGGTTATAACGGGGAGCTGTTTTTT; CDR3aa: CASSLPSGYNGELFF
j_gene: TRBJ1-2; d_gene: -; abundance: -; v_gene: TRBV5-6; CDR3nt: TGTGCCAGCAGCCGCCTAGATCCAGCTAACTATGGCTACACCTTC; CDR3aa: CASSRLDPANYGYTF
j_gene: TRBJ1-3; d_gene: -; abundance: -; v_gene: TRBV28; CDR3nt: TGTGCCAGCAGTTTAAGGGGAGGCTGGGTAAACACCATATATTTT; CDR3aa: CASSLRGGWVNTIYF
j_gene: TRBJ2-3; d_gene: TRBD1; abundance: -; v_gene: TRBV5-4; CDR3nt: TGTGCCAGCAGCTCACCTAAGGACAGGGCTAGCACAGATACGCAGTATTTT; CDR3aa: CASSSPKDRASTDTQYF
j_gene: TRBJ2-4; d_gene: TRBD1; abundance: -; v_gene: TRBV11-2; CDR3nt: TGTGCCAGCAGCTTTCAGGGGGTCGCCAAAAACATTCAGTACTTC; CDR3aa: CASSFQGVAKNIQYF
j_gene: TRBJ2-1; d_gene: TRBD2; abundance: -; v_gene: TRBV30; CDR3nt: TGTGCCTGGACCCTAGCGGGGCCCTACAATGAGCAGTTCTTC; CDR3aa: CAWTLAGPYNEQFF
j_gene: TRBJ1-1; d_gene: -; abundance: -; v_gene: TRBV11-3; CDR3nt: TGTGCCAGCAGCTCAGGACTTGGCACTGAAGCTTTCTTT; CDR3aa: CASSSGLGTEAFF